This T cell receptor (beta chain) emerged from a study of Graves' ophthalmopathy and Graves' hyperthyroidism (dated by TCRdb to 2016 to 2018). About the investigation overall: Peripheral blood was collected at initial diagnosis, before any treatment. The study used TCR beta repertoire signatures to distinguish Graves' ophthalmopathy from Graves' hyperthyroidism and to predict progression to ophthalmopathy. In total, approximately 130 blood samples were TCR-sequenced: under 45 ophthalmopathy, some 75 hyperthyroidism and about 17 hyperthyroidism-to-ophthalmopathy patients. A discovery set of about 99 patients (about 45 ophthalmopathy, 55 to 65 stable hyperthyroidism) was enrolled to explore V-J signatures distinguishing ophthalmopathy from hyperthyroidism. The independent validation cohort included 18 to 20 hyperthyroidism patients plus 17 patients who later progressed from hyperthyroidism to ophthalmopathy. T-cell repertoires of thyroid tissue and blood were compared in more than 5 hyperthyroidism patients. Following sampling, methimazole starting at 30 mg daily was administered to hyperthyroidism patients, and high-dose intravenous methylprednisolone was administered to ophthalmopathy patients. The approximately 97 discovery patients were randomly divided into training and test sets at a 7:3 ratio. The study at large found these results: Most expanded thyroid clonotypes with a frequency above 0.001 also appeared in blood, which suggests that blood repertoires may reflect the immune response in the thyroid. Sample size was not statistically predetermined, and group allocation was not concealed from the investigators. In validation, the model predicted ophthalmopathy progression with 70.59% sensitivity and 72.22% specificity; eleven to twelve predicted patients were CT-confirmed with GO in a median of approximately 6.5 months. In cross-validation, the 13-signature model distinguished ophthalmopathy from stable hyperthyroidism with 87.88% sensitivity and roughly 81% specificity, while in the test set the corresponding values were about 80% and 75%.

A patient counted as having stable hyperthyroidism if there was no progression to ophthalmopathy within 18 months of follow-up. Patients with hyperthyroidism were aged 18 to 65 years, had been newly diagnosed, and had a disease duration of less than 2 months. Patients were excluded if they had other autoimmune diseases, uncontrolled infections, pregnancy or lactation. Diagnosis was based on clinical symptoms, serum thyroxine, TRAb, thyroid ultrasound and orbital computed tomography. PBMCs were isolated from 7.5 to 10 ml of fresh peripheral blood by Ficoll-Paque density gradient centrifugation. Trizol reagent was used to extract the total RNA, and its quality was then checked on an Agilent 2100 Bioanalyzer. TCR beta CDR3 regions were amplified from RNA transcripts for repertoire sequencing. HTBI primers and the Qiagen OneStep RT-PCR kit were used in a first-round RT-PCR, which was followed by a second-round multiplex PCR, size selection and purification. The libraries underwent paired-end sequencing with 100 bp reads on an Illumina HiSeq2000. As for the original processing: SOAPnuke was used to process the reads, removing any read that contained adapters or uncalled bases, had a mean Phred below 15, or lacked an exact match to the constant primer or identifier. High-quality paired reads were merged with COPE v1.2.5. Unique nucleotide sequences were defined as clonotypes and aligned to IMGT TRB V, D and J references using MiTCR v1.1. Only V-J combinations with frequency above 0.0001 were analysed, covering around 99% of repertoires. For each V-J combination, a TCR clonal expansion and chaos score was defined as the ratio of F50 clonal expansion to chaos observed in the TCRdist matrix. Welch's t-statistics and random forest were used to reduce the features to around 13 V-J combinations, which were then used as input to a naive Bayes classifier. The similarity between thyroid and blood repertoires was quantified using the Morisita-Horn index. TCRdb reworked the public reads: Q25 trimming with fastp, MiXCR clone assembly, productive beta chains retained. A single entry per CDR3 protein holds the most common genes and DNA from its merged rows. These V and J calls originate from TCRdb's pipeline instead of the authors' own analysis. The sample table shows fewer than 650,000 distinct CDR3 sequences, and about a fifth are seen once. Around 6.5% of the sample goes to the ten largest clones.

Only a few counts were recorded for this clonotype. Its antigen remains unidentified. Nothing much larger sits one base from this clone, and base qualities are not available. Trimmed from V: 5 bases; trimmed from J: 5 bases; junction bases lacking a gene match: 8. According to the germline V gene, CDR1 reads SGHRS and CDR2 reads YFSETQ. The CDR3 runs 14 amino acids, cysteine and phenylalanine included. The DNA shown is the 42-base CDR3, in frame from base 1. This TCR was sampled from a woman under 30 with stable Graves' hyperthyroidism. Some clones in this sample may be carry-over from other donors' samples. Donor details come from another sample of the same person, matched by shared clones. The receptor chain draws on TRBV5-1 and TRBJ1-1, with 8 junctional bases fitting TRBD1. Sequenced material: peripheral blood. The DNA reads TGCGCCAGCAGTCCTACAGGGGGTACAACTGAAGCTTTCTTT. Protein translation: CASSPTGGTTEAFF.